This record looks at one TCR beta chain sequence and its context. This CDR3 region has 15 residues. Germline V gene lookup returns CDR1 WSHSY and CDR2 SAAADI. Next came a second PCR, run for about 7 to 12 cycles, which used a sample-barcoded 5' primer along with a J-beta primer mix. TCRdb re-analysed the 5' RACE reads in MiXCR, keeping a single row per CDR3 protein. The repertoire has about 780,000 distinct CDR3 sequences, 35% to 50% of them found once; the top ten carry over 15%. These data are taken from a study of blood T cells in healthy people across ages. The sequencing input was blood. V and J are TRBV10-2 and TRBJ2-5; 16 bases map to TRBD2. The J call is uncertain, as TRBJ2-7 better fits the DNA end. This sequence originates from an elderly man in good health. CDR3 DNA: TGCGCCAGCAGGGGGACTAGCGGGAGGGCCGGCGAGCAGTACTTC. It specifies CASRGTSGRAGEQYF.